A single sample gave rise to the 31 T cell receptor beta chains below, sequenced in a study of cytomegalovirus exposure and HLA in healthy donors. PCR amplification relied on 60 Vbeta primers (plus 13 Jbeta primers). Clones were sequenced by immunoSEQ multiplex PCR, and TCRdb holds only the in-frame ones, with some missing. The repertoire holds some 120,000 clones, with roughly 73% as singletons. The specimen sequenced was PBMCs. All receptors derive from a woman in her thirties in good health and CMV-seronegative.

V is TRBV28 and J is TRBJ1-2; a possible D gene is TRBD1 (6 bases). Trimming stripped 6 bases from V and 6 bases from J, with 14 bases between. This CDR3 has 13 residues. Per the germline V gene, CDR1 is MDHEN and CDR2 is SYDVKM. The CDR3 nucleotides read TGTGCCAGCAGAAAACAGGGCCCCGATGGCTACACCTTC. Translation gives CASRKQGPDGYTF.

This clone has just one count. The chain links TRBV9 to TRBJ1-1, with unresolved D. CDR1 is SGDLS and CDR2 is YYNGEE in the germline V gene. Trimming took off 0 bases at V and 0 bases at J, with 6 bases between the two ends. The CDR3 has 14 amino acids. The CDR3 loop is CASSVDIVNTEAFF. DNA of the CDR3: TGTGCCAGCAGCGTAGACATTGTGAACACTGAAGCTTTCTTT.

This clone showed up just a few times. This sequence joins TRBV11-3 and TRBJ2-5, with D unclear. V was cut by 1 base and J by 1 base, with 16 bases left in between. CDR1 is SGHNT and CDR2 is YENEEA in the germline V gene. The CDR3 loop spans 17 amino acids. The CDR3 region is CASSLVLFELSQETQYF. In DNA form, the CDR3 reads TGTGCCAGCAGCTTAGTTTTGTTCGAGTTGAGCCAAGAGACCCAGTACTTC.

The gene calls are TRBV27 and TRBJ2-1; 7 positions match TRBD2. The CDR3 has 14 amino acids. J lost 8 bases, V lost 2 bases, and 6 bases had no gene match. From germline, CDR1 is MNHEY and CDR2 SMNVEV (reference sequence). Here the CDR3 DNA reads TGTGCCAGCAGTTTAGAGGGAGGGCCGTATGAGCAGTTCTTC. It codes for CASSLEGGPYEQFF.

This clone was counted only a few times. This chain joins TRBV6-5 and TRBJ1-5; D gene unclear. Trimming took 1 base from V and 6 from J, leaving 7 bases between them. Germline V gene lookup returns CDR1 MNHEY and CDR2 SVGAGI. The CDR3 loop spans 13 amino acids. As DNA, the CDR3 is TGTGCCAGCAGTTACTTACCGGGTCAGCCCCAGCATTTT. Its translation: CASSYLPGQPQHF.

V gene TRBV19 combines with J gene TRBJ2-7; D remains unclear. The CDR3 contains 15 residues. Germline V lookup: CDR1 LNHDA, CDR2 SQIVND (reference sequence). The V gene lost 4 bases and the J gene lost 2 bases, with 15 bases spanning the gap. The CDR3 is CASSRAITPAYEQYF. The CDR3 DNA reads as TGTGCCAGTAGTAGGGCGATAACTCCAGCCTACGAGCAGTACTTC.

This clone was recorded only once. The chain couples TRBV6-6 to TRBJ1-1; D not certain. Germline-derived CDR1 and CDR2 are MNHNY and SVGAGI (reference sequence). The length of the CDR3 is 16 residues. With 2 bases removed from V and 4 bases from J, the gap between germline ends came to 17 bases. The CDR3 loop reads CASSYEWVRGSTEAFF. For the CDR3, the DNA is TGTGCCAGCAGTTACGAATGGGTTCGAGGGTCCACTGAAGCTTTCTTT.

This clone was seen a handful of times. This sequence joins TRBV7-9 and TRBJ2-2, with D tentatively TRBD2 (6 bases). Germline CDR1 SEHNR, CDR2 FQNEAQ (reference sequence). The CDR3 totals 14 residues. Trimming cost V 6 bases and J 3 bases, with 11 bases left between them. The CDR3 sequence: CASREGGYTGELFF. The CDR3 DNA is TGTGCCAGCAGGGAAGGAGGGTACACCGGGGAGCTGTTTTTT.

The chain employs TRBV30 and TRBJ2-5, with 9 bases that match TRBD1. This CDR3 spans 17 amino acids. The ends lost 2 bases at V and 7 bases at J; junction bases unmatched: 17. Germline V gene sequence: CDR1 GTSNPN, CDR2 SVGIG (reference sequence). CDR3 protein: CAWSMAGTGSGIATQYF. CDR3 DNA: TGTGCCTGGAGTATGGCCGGGACAGGGAGCGGCATCGCGACCCAGTACTTC.

The chain has TRBV6-1 and TRBJ2-7, with TRBD2 matching 12 bases. J lost 3 bases, V lost 1 base, and 4 bases had no gene match. In germline, CDR1 is MNHNS, CDR2 SASEGT. The CDR3 spans 16 residues. The CDR3 reads CASSEGLAGAGYEQYF. DNA of the CDR3: TGTGCCAGCAGTGAAGGACTAGCGGGAGCCGGCTACGAGCAGTACTTC.

The V call is TRBV5-4, the J call TRBJ1-1, with 7 bases matching TRBD1. Germline V gives CDR1 SGHNT, CDR2 YYREEE (reference sequence). This CDR3 comprises 12 residues. With 4 bases clipped from V and 3 bases from J, the junction kept 0 bases outside the gene matches. CDR3 protein: CASSGQDTEAFF. The CDR3 region has the DNA TGTGCCAGCAGCGGACAGGACACTGAAGCTTTCTTT. Complete variable domain (other parts from reference TRBV5-4 and TRBJ1-1): ETGVTQSPTHLIKTRGQQVTLRCSSQSGHNTVSWYQQALGQGPQFIFQYYREEENGRGNFPPRFSGLQFPNYSSELNVNALELDDSALYLCASSGQDTEAFFGQGTRLTVV.

The CDR3 loop is CAWSALRIEAFF. The DNA of the CDR3 is TGTGCCTGGAGTGCGCTAAGAATTGAAGCTTTCTTT. The chain couples TRBV30 to TRBJ1-1; D is unresolved. The CDR3 extends over 12 amino acids. V lost 1 base and J 7 bases, leaving 10 bases between the germline ends. CDR1 and CDR2 from the germline V gene are GTSNPN and SVGIG (reference sequence).

This clone was observed a handful of times. The CDR3 spells CASSLEGAGQGSAEQYF. The CDR3 DNA sequence: TGTGCCAGCAGCTTAGAAGGGGCCGGACAGGGCTCTGCCGAGCAGTACTTC. The chain couples TRBV11-2 to TRBJ2-7; 8 bases agree with TRBD1. The CDR3 runs 17 residues. The trim removed 0 bases at V and 6 bases at J, leaving 13 bases unmatched. In germline, CDR1 is SGHAT, CDR2 FQNNGV.

The chain combines TRBV13 with TRBJ2-5; 8 bases line up with TRBD1. CDR1 is PRHDT, CDR2 FYEKMQ, per germline (reference sequence). CDR3 length equals 15 residues. With 3 bases clipped from V and 4 bases from J, the junction kept 7 bases outside the gene matches. The CDR3 here is CASSFRAGGLETQYF. The DNA of the CDR3 is TGTGCCAGCAGCTTCCGGGCAGGGGGCCTAGAGACCCAGTACTTC.

This clone was found a few times. This sequence joins TRBV6-1 and TRBJ2-7; tentatively, D is TRBD1 (6 bases). Germline values: CDR1 MNHNS, CDR2 SASEGT. CDR3 length equals 15 residues. The ends were cut back, 3 bases at V and 6 bases at J, with 18 bases in the middle. The CDR3 region is CASSESEGVRLEQYF. CDR3 bases: TGTGCCAGCAGTGAGAGTGAGGGGGTACGCCTCGAGCAGTACTTC.

The chain recombines TRBV10-3 with TRBJ1-3; TRBD1 is a possible D gene (5 bases). Deletions cut 2 bases from V and 4 bases from J, with 18 bases between. The CDR3 contains 17 residues. In germline, CDR1 is ENHRY, CDR2 SYGVKD. CDR3 sequence reads: CAISEEAAAGLGNTIYF. The CDR3 coding sequence is TGTGCCATCAGTGAGGAGGCAGCTGCAGGGTTGGGAAACACCATATATTTT.

This chain connects TRBV27 to TRBJ2-4, with a tentative D call TRBD2 (6 bases). Germline CDR1 MNHEY, CDR2 SMNVEV (reference sequence). Trimming stripped 4 bases from V and 6 bases from J, with 13 bases between. CDR3 length: 14 residues. Written as DNA, the CDR3 is TGTGCCAGCAGTTCACGACTAGGGAGAAACATTCAGTACTTC. This encodes CASSSRLGRNIQYF.

The chain uses TRBV29-1 and TRBJ1-1; D ambiguous. Germline loops: CDR1 SQVTM, CDR2 ANQGSEA. The CDR3 is 11 residues long. Trimming removed 5 bases from V and 0 bases from J, with 4 bases in between. Here the CDR3 DNA reads TGCAGCGTTCTCGTGAACACTGAAGCTTTCTTT. Translated: CSVLVNTEAFF.

This clone was recorded only once. The chain carries TRBV25-1 and TRBJ2-2; a weak D match, TRBD2 (5 bases). CDR3 length: 14 residues. From germline, CDR1 is MGHDK and CDR2 SYGVNS. V lost 5 bases and J lost 6, with 13 bases in between. CDR3 coding DNA: TGTGCCAGCAGTACACTTAGCGATTCCGGGGAGCTGTTTTTT. Its translation is CASSTLSDSGELFF.

This clone was seen a few times. V is TRBV5-1 and J is TRBJ2-5, with TRBD1 matching 9 bases. Per germline, CDR1 SGHRS and CDR2 YFSETQ. The ends lost 4 bases at V and 7 bases at J; junction bases unmatched: 8. CDR3 length equals 14 residues. CDR3 amino acids: CASSRPGQGGTQYF. As DNA, the CDR3 is TGCGCCAGCAGCCGACCGGGACAGGGAGGGACCCAGTACTTC. The full variable domain, its missing parts supplied by reference TRBV5-1 and TRBJ2-5, is KAGVTQTPRYLIKTRGQQVTLSCSPISGHRSVSWYQQTPGQGLQFLFEYFSETQRNKGNFPGRFSGRQFSNSRSEMNVSTLELGDSALYLCASSRPGQGGTQYFGPGTRLLVL.

V and J are TRBV19 and TRBJ2-7; D not resolved. This CDR3 has 15 amino acids. Per the germline V gene, CDR1 is LNHDA and CDR2 is SQIVND (reference sequence). Trimming left V 3 bases short and J 2 bases short, with 14 bases between. The CDR3 is CASSMATDLAYEQYF. The CDR3 DNA reads TGTGCCAGTAGTATGGCGACTGATTTGGCCTACGAGCAGTACTTC. Full variable domain (remainder filled in from reference TRBV19 and TRBJ2-7): DGGITQSPKYLFRKEGQNVTLSCEQNLNHDAMYWYRQDPGQGLRLIYYSQIVNDFQKGDIAEGYSVSREKKESFPLTVTSAQKNPTAFYLCASSMATDLAYEQYFGPGTRLTVT.

The V gene is TRBV10-1, the J gene TRBJ2-5; possibly TRBD2 for D (6 bases). This CDR3 spans 15 amino acids. Trimming took off 9 bases at V and 2 bases at J, with 19 bases between the two ends. Germline CDR1 WNHNN, CDR2 SYGVQD (reference sequence). DNA of the CDR3: TGCGCCAGACGCCATGGCCGGACTACACAAGAGACCCAGTACTTC. Translated: CARRHGRTTQETQYF.

J is TRBJ1-3 and V is TRBV28; TRBD1 matches 7 bases. Germline V gene lookup returns CDR1 MDHEN and CDR2 SYDVKM. Trimming removed 5 bases from V and 0 bases from J; junction bases left unmatched: 7. CDR3 size: 16 residues. CDR3 residues: CASSLLGQSSGNTIYF. For the CDR3, the DNA is TGTGCCAGCAGTCTACTGGGACAGAGCTCTGGAAACACCATATATTTT.

This chain connects TRBV7-9 to TRBJ1-2; the D is unclear. V gave up 2 bases and J gave up 4 bases, with 8 bases separating them. The CDR3 contains 13 residues. The germline CDR1 and CDR2 sequences are SEHNR and FQNEAQ (reference sequence). CDR3 residues: CASSLNTAYGYTF. The CDR3 DNA is TGTGCCAGCAGCTTAAACACCGCCTATGGCTACACCTTC.

The count of this clone is one. V is TRBV11-3 and J is TRBJ1-6, with 7 bases matching TRBD1. The CDR3 contains 15 residues. The germline V gene encodes CDR1 SGHNT and CDR2 YENEEA. V lost 8 bases, J lost 0 bases, and 4 bases stayed unmatched. The CDR3 reads CASGRDSSYNSPLHF. The CDR3 DNA reads as TGTGCCAGCGGACGGGACAGCTCCTATAATTCACCCCTCCACTTT.

The chain recombines TRBV28 with TRBJ1-2; D unresolved. The CDR3 loop spans 14 amino acids. V lost 2 bases and J 4 bases, leaving 11 bases between the germline ends. Germline CDR1 and CDR2: MDHEN and SYDVKM. The CDR3 nucleotides are TGTGCCAGCAGTTTAATTGCCTCTATCTATGGCTACACCTTC. It yields the protein CASSLIASIYGYTF.

V usage is TRBV11-2 and J usage is TRBJ2-1; 7 positions agree with TRBD2. The CDR3 loop spans 15 amino acids. Per the germline V gene, CDR1 is SGHAT and CDR2 is FQNNGV. Trimming removed 0 bases from V and 7 bases from J; junction bases left unmatched: 6. CDR3 amino acids: CASSLEVQGGNEQFF. CDR3 in DNA: TGTGCCAGCAGCTTAGAGGTCCAGGGAGGGAATGAGCAGTTCTTC.

The chain joins TRBV7-2 to TRBJ2-3; 9 bases are a match to TRBD2. Germline CDR1 reads SGHTA; CDR2 reads FQGNSA. The CDR3 extends over 15 amino acids. The junction had 4 bases not matched to a gene; V was cut back by 2 bases and J by 4 bases. For the CDR3, the DNA is TGTGCCAGCAGCTTAATAGCGGGAGTGTCAGATACGCAGTATTTT. It is translated as CASSLIAGVSDTQYF.

The chain joins TRBV30 to TRBJ1-2; unclear D gene. CDR1 and CDR2 from the germline V gene are GTSNPN and SVGIG (reference sequence). This CDR3 has 14 amino acids. V was clipped by 0 bases and J by 2 bases, with 10 bases between them. CDR3 coding DNA: TGTGCCTGGAGTGTCGTGTGGGAGAACTATGGCTACACCTTC. Protein sequence: CAWSVVWENYGYTF.

The V and J genes are TRBV6-5 and TRBJ1-4, with D possibly TRBD1 on 6 matching bases. Germline V lookup: CDR1 MNHEY, CDR2 SVGAGI. The CDR3 is 15 amino acids. V lost 0 bases and J 5 bases, leaving 10 bases between the germline ends. The CDR3 sequence: CASSYSNQGNEKLFF. The CDR3 coding sequence is TGTGCCAGCAGTTACTCGAACCAGGGGAATGAAAAACTGTTTTTT.

The table lists this clone with a few counts. This chain links TRBV10-3 with TRBJ2-1; TRBD2 might be the D (6 bases). Germline V lookup: CDR1 ENHRY, CDR2 SYGVKD. With 7 bases removed from V and 2 bases from J, the gap between germline ends came to 18 bases. The CDR3 has 16 residues. Written as DNA, the CDR3 is TGTGCCATCAACCAGAGGGAGGACTTCACCTACAATGAGCAGTTCTTC. Amino acid sequence: CAINQREDFTYNEQFF.